This entry concerns a single TCR beta chain. Its target is unknown. Other nucleotide sequences from this sample produce the same CDR3. The CDR3 length is 15 residues. With V trimmed by 3 bases and J by 0 bases, 2 bases remained unmatched. Germline V lookup: CDR1 MNHNY, CDR2 SVGAGI (reference sequence). This entry belongs to a study of cytomegalovirus exposure and HLA in healthy donors. Study-level points and caveats: It was reported that TCR beta sequences correctly inferred the HLA-A and HLA-B alleles for most subjects. A later analysis showed HLA-associated TCR beta chains outstripping equally common others in clonal expansion. About 87% or about 30% of the time was how often most TCR beta V segments were productive, according to an earlier analysis. The listing of about 150 TCR beta chains classed them as cytomegalovirus-associated.

Primers: 60 Vbeta forward and 13 Jbeta reverse. Clones were read by immunoSEQ multiplex PCR, and TCRdb kept only the in-frame ones, dropping some. The data contain 210,000 or so clones, approximately 85% of them singletons. This rearrangement joins TRBV6-6 to TRBJ2-1; 7 nucleotides match TRBD2. The origin of this receptor is a girl aged 2 to 9 in good health and CMV-seronegative. The sample consisted of PBMCs. In DNA form, the CDR3 reads TGTGCCAGCAGTTATGGCGGGAGCTCCTACAATGAGCAGTTCTTC. Its protein product is CASSYGGSSYNEQFF.